The 8 T cell receptor beta chains listed next were all sequenced from one sample in a study of metastatic and nonmetastatic thyroid tumors. TCRdb reassembled clones from the PCR reads with MiXCR. The sample has 30,000 to 40,000 clones; roughly 35% are singletons. Prior to thyroid surgery, none of the patients had received any treatment. The sample consisted of tumor tissue. The receptor source for this set is a female donor with papillary thyroid cancer or a benign thyroid nodule (not recorded which). Some clones in this sample may be carry-over from other donors' samples.

The CDR3 DNA is TGTGCCAGCAGCCTTAGTGGGACAGCCCTCTATCAGCCCCAGCATTTT. It yields the protein CASSLSGTALYQPQHF. The chain couples TRBV11-1 to TRBJ1-5, with 7 bases fitting TRBD1. CDR1 is SGHAT and CDR2 is FQDESV in the germline V gene (reference sequence). CDR3 size: 16 residues. The trim removed 5 bases at V and 5 bases at J, leaving 12 bases unmatched.

The V and J genes are TRBV20-1 and TRBJ2-1, with a weak D call TRBD1 (5 bases). The CDR3 spans 13 residues. The germline gives CDR1 DFQATT, CDR2 SNEGSKA (reference sequence). The V end was cut by 6 bases, the J end by 5 bases, with 14 bases between. CDR3 protein: CSATNDRHNEQFF. Written as DNA, the CDR3 is TGCAGTGCCACAAACGACAGACACAATGAGCAGTTCTTC.

This clone appeared a few times. CDR3 amino acids: CSGDEQFF. CDR3 DNA sequence: TGCAGCGGGGATGAGCAGTTCTTC. The rearrangement joins TRBV20-1 to TRBJ2-1; maybe TRBD2 (5 bases). The length of the CDR3 is 8 residues. Germline CDR1 DFQATT, CDR2 SNEGSKA (reference sequence).

This clone was seen a handful of times. J is TRBJ1-1 and V is TRBV28; D is uncertain. The V gene lost 6 bases and the J gene lost 5 bases, with 16 bases spanning the gap. Germline V CDR1 and CDR2: MDHEN, SYDVKM. The CDR3 covers 14 residues. CDR3 coding DNA: TGTGCCAGCAGCCCTGAGCGGGGATGGACTGAAGCTTTCTTT. Protein: CASSPERGWTEAFF.

This clone occurred a few times. V is TRBV27 and J is TRBJ2-2, with D possibly matching TRBD1 (6 bases). V was cut by 4 bases and J by 6 bases, with 15 bases left in between. The germline CDR1 and CDR2 sequences are MNHEY and SMNVEV (reference sequence). CDR3 length: 15 amino acids. Written as DNA, the CDR3 is TGTGCCAGCAGTTCGGGACACGGGTGGTCCGGGGAGCTGTTTTTT. Translated, it gives CASSSGHGWSGELFF.

The chain has TRBV6-2 or TRBV6-3 and TRBJ2-7; no reliable D call. Between the trimmed V and J ends, which lost 0 bases and 9 bases, there was a span of 15 bases. The CDR3 is made up of 14 amino acids. Germline V gene lookup returns CDR1 MNHEY and CDR2 SVGEGT. DNA of the CDR3: TGTGCCAGCAGTTACTCGGTCCAAGGGATTGCGCAGTACTTC. Its protein product is CASSYSVQGIAQYF.

This clone was counted only a few times. This chain uses TRBV19 with TRBJ2-7; D unclear. Germline loops: CDR1 LNHDA, CDR2 SQIVND (reference sequence). V lost 3 bases, J lost 2 bases, and 11 bases lay in between. CDR3 length: 14 residues. CDR3 bases: TGTGCCAGTAGTATGGGGAACAGTGCCTACGAGCAGTACTTC. This codes for CASSMGNSAYEQYF.

The chain combines TRBV20-1 with TRBJ2-1; a possible D gene is TRBD1 (6 bases). Germline lookup yields CDR1 DFQATT and CDR2 SNEGSKA (reference sequence). The CDR3 is made up of 11 amino acids. The ends were cut back, 6 bases at V and 9 bases at J, with 12 bases in the middle. CDR3 residues: CSAGQTGEQFF. The CDR3 bases are TGCAGTGCGGGACAAACCGGTGAGCAGTTCTTC.